These 12 T cell receptor beta chains originate from one sample sequenced in a study of cytomegalovirus exposure and HLA in healthy donors. The data were produced by immunoSEQ multiplex PCR, yet TCRdb's version contains in-frame clones alone and is incomplete. The sample consists of over 120,000 clones, approximately 88% of them appearing once. What was sequenced was PBMCs. Receptors were obtained from a young man in good health and CMV-seropositive.

A note on this clone: The same CDR3 is also encoded by other DNA sequences in this sample. The V gene is TRBV30, the J gene TRBJ1-1; D is unresolved. CDR1 GTSNPN and CDR2 SVGIG come from the germline V gene (reference sequence). Trimming took off 8 bases at V and 1 base at J, with 8 bases between the two ends. The CDR3 length is 11 residues. CDR3 loop: CAQRGNTEAFF. The CDR3 bases are TGTGCCCAGCGAGGGAACACTGAAGCTTTCTTT. The variable domain in full, with the rest retrieved from reference TRBV30 and TRBJ1-1, is SQTIHQWPATLVQPVGSPLSLECTVEGTSNPNLYWYRQAAGRGLQLLFYSVGIGQISSEVPQNLSASRPQDRQFILSSKKLLLSDSGFYLCAQRGNTEAFFGQGTRLTVV.

In its sample, this clone is medium-sized (0.01 to 0.1%). The CDR3 sequence: CASSDLPGTNTGELFF. CDR3 sequence (DNA): TGTGCCAGCAGTGACTTGCCCGGGACAAACACCGGGGAGCTGTTTTTT. V is TRBV6-4 and J is TRBJ2-2; tentatively, D is TRBD1 (6 bases). The CDR3 is 16 amino acids. Germline V gives CDR1 MRHNA, CDR2 SNTAGT. Deletions cut 1 base from V and 2 bases from J, with 11 bases between.

The gene calls are TRBV10-3 and TRBJ2-7; 9 bases fit TRBD1. CDR1 is ENHRY, CDR2 SYGVKD, per germline. CDR3 length equals 14 residues. Unmatched junction bases numbered 7, after V lost 5 bases and J lost 5 bases. The CDR3 DNA follows: TGTGCCATCAGTCGGACAGGGGATGCCGACGAGCAGTACTTC. Translating gives CAISRTGDADEQYF.

The chain links TRBV5-4 to TRBJ1-1, with D unresolved. This CDR3 region has 18 residues. Per the germline V gene, CDR1 is SGHNT and CDR2 is YYREEE (reference sequence). Trimming took 1 base from V and 4 from J, leaving 23 bases between them. The CDR3 sequence is CASSLKGVSPGEPTEAFF. CDR3 bases: TGTGCCAGCAGCTTGAAGGGAGTCTCGCCCGGCGAACCCACTGAAGCTTTCTTT.

The gene calls are TRBV29-1 and TRBJ2-2; the D is unclear. The CDR3 extends over 14 amino acids. Trimming took off 4 bases at V and 5 bases at J, with 14 bases between the two ends. Germline V gives CDR1 SQVTM, CDR2 ANQGSEA. The CDR3 DNA follows: TGCAGCGTTGGGAGTGTAGGAGAAACCGGGGAGCTGTTTTTT. The encoded protein is CSVGSVGETGELFF.

V usage is TRBV15 and J usage is TRBJ1-5; 8 nucleotides match TRBD1. Germline V gene sequence: CDR1 LNHNV, CDR2 YYDKDF (reference sequence). This CDR3 is 16 amino acids long. The trim removed 3 bases at V and 7 bases at J, leaving 11 bases unmatched. CDR3 coding DNA: TGTGCCACCAGCAGTATTTATGGACAGGGTAAACAGCCCCAGCATTTT. It encodes CATSSIYGQGKQPQHF.

This rearrangement joins TRBV27 to TRBJ1-1, with D unresolved. The germline V gene encodes CDR1 MNHEY and CDR2 SMNVEV (reference sequence). The CDR3 has 15 residues. V was clipped by 7 bases and J by 4 bases, with 19 bases between them. Here the CDR3 reads CASIDIFSLSTEAFF. CDR3 DNA sequence: TGTGCCAGCATTGACATATTTTCTCTGAGCACTGAAGCTTTCTTT.

This chain joins TRBV6-5 and TRBJ1-1; 7 bases map to TRBD1. This CDR3 contains 15 residues. Germline V gene lookup returns CDR1 MNHEY and CDR2 SVGAGI. Trimming took 2 bases from V and 2 from J; bases not matched to a gene: 5. The CDR3 here is CASSYGRQGNTEAFF. The DNA of the CDR3 is TGTGCCAGCAGTTACGGTAGACAGGGTAACACTGAAGCTTTCTTT.

The J gene is TRBJ1-1, the V gene TRBV7-2; D gene uncertain. CDR3 size: 13 residues. CDR1 SGHTA and CDR2 FQGNSA come from the germline V gene. Deletions cut 5 bases from V and 5 bases from J, with 12 bases between. The CDR3 loop reads CASSLAEGTEAFF. For the CDR3, the DNA is TGTGCCAGCAGCCTTGCCGAGGGAACTGAAGCTTTCTTT.

The chain is built from TRBV2 and TRBJ2-3, with D unclear. The ends were cut back, 6 bases at V and 4 bases at J, with 8 bases in the middle. The CDR3 is 12 residues long. Germline V gene lookup returns CDR1 SNHLY and CDR2 FYNNEI. The CDR3 loop reads CASRLEADTQYF. CDR3 DNA: TGTGCCAGCAGGCTAGAGGCAGATACGCAGTATTTT.

The chain links TRBV18 to TRBJ1-5; 9 bases fit TRBD1. This CDR3 comprises 16 residues. V lost 4 bases and J lost 6; bases outside the gene matches: 10. CDR1 and CDR2 from the germline V gene are KGHSH and LQKENI. The CDR3 nucleotides read TGTGCCAGCTCACATTCCGGGACAGGGCAAGGTCAGCCCCAGCATTTT. Protein sequence: CASSHSGTGQGQPQHF.

The rearrangement uses TRBV15 and TRBJ1-5; D unclear. This CDR3 spans 13 amino acids. V lost 1 base and J 8 bases, leaving 9 bases between the germline ends. Germline values: CDR1 LNHNV, CDR2 YYDKDF (reference sequence). The CDR3 loop reads CATSRGLEEPQHF. In DNA form, the CDR3 reads TGTGCCACCAGCAGAGGTTTGGAGGAGCCCCAGCATTTT.